Presented here are 6 T cell receptor beta chains from one specimen sequenced in a study of lymphopenia after photon versus proton radiotherapy. Data came from immunoSEQ multiplex PCR; TCRdb stores just in-frame clones and leaves some out. The table includes around 63,000 clones, about 89% detected once. The source material was peripheral blood, sampled from a patient treated with proton-based radiotherapy. All receptors come from a man aged 80 or over with esophageal cancer.

This chain uses TRBV19 with TRBJ2-5; tentative D call: TRBD2 (5 bases). V shed 3 bases and J shed 4 bases, with 12 bases lying between them. Germline values: CDR1 LNHDA, CDR2 SQIVND (reference sequence). This CDR3 comprises 14 residues. The chain's CDR3 is CASSISAGGETQYF. CDR3 in DNA: TGTGCCAGTAGTATTTCGGCGGGTGGAGAGACCCAGTACTTC.

This clone was picked up one time. The V and J genes are TRBV18 and TRBJ1-6, with D perhaps matching TRBD1 (5 bases). V lost 2 bases and J lost 6, with 8 bases in between. This CDR3 has 14 amino acids. Germline-derived CDR1 and CDR2 are KGHSH and LQKENI. This chain's CDR3 is CASSPMRGNSPLHF. The DNA for the CDR3 is TGTGCCAGCTCACCAATGAGGGGTAATTCACCCCTCCACTTT.

V gene TRBV5-1 combines with J gene TRBJ2-7, with D uncertain. The CDR3 loop spans 16 amino acids. Germline V lookup: CDR1 SGHRS, CDR2 YFSETQ. V shed 5 bases and J shed 0 bases, with 18 bases lying between them. CDR3 in DNA: TGCGCCAGCAGAAGGACGGCCGGGCCGGACTCCTACGAGCAGTACTTC. This gives the protein CASRRTAGPDSYEQYF.

This clone came up once. The CDR3, as DNA: TGTGCCATCAGTGAGTCTCGACTAGCGGGACCCGGGGAGCTGTTTTTT. It specifies CAISESRLAGPGELFF. V and J are TRBV10-3 and TRBJ2-2, with 11 bases identical to TRBD2. CDR1 ENHRY and CDR2 SYGVKD come from the germline V gene. The CDR3 has 16 residues. J gave up 6 bases and V 0 bases, and 3 bases lay outside the gene matches.

V usage is TRBV5-1 and J usage is TRBJ1-2; D remains ambiguous. The CDR3 is made up of 12 amino acids. The germline V gene has CDR1 SGHRS and CDR2 YFSETQ. Trimming took off 6 bases at V and 8 bases at J, with 14 bases between the two ends. CDR3 in DNA: TGCGCCAGCAAGGACGGGGTTGGAGGCTACACCTTC. Its translation: CASKDGVGGYTF.

The CDR3 reads CASSENLGSYEQYF. In DNA, the CDR3 is TGCGCCAGCAGTGAGAATCTGGGTTCCTACGAGCAGTACTTC. The chain recombines TRBV10-1 with TRBJ2-7; D gene unclear. V lost 2 bases, J lost 1 base, and 9 bases lay in between. The germline CDR1 and CDR2 sequences are WNHNN and SYGVQD (reference sequence). The CDR3 is 14 amino acids.